Sequencing of this T cell receptor (beta chain) was carried out in a study of cytomegalovirus exposure and HLA in healthy donors. Study-wide points: Reports indicated that the classifier achieved high specificity and sensitivity in diagnosing cytomegalovirus status. A list of more than 150 TCR beta chains associated with cytomegalovirus was given.

The CDR3 has 13 amino acids. Germline-derived CDR1 and CDR2 are SSHAT and FNYEAQ (reference sequence). This clone was counted only a few times. Its antigen remains unknown. An end of the junction does not agree with germline; a read error may underlie this. The assay was immunoSEQ multiplex PCR, and TCRdb's table has in-frame clones only and misses some. This sample has some 130,000 clones, with about 88% found just once. The donors were part of the roughly 120-subject validation cohort, which stood apart from the roughly 700-subject first cohort. The V call is TRBV7-7, the J call TRBJ2-7; no clear D. Material for sequencing was PBMCs. The receptor was derived from a woman younger than 30 in good health and CMV-seronegative. CDR3 residues: CASSLGLSYEQYF. For the CDR3, the DNA is TGTGCTAGCAGCTTAGGTCTTTCCTACGAGCAGTACTTC.